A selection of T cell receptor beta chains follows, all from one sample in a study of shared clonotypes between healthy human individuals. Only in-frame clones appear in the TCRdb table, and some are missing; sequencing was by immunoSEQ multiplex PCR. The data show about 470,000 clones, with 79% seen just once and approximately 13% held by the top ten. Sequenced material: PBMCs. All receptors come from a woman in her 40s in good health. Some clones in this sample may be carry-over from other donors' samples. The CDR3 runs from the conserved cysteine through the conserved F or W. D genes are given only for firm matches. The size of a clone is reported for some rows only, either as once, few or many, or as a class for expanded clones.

CDR3: CASSLLAGEGNEQFF
DNA: TGTGCCAGCAGCCTACTAGCGGGAGAGGGGAATGAGCAGTTCTTC
D: TRBD2
V: TRBV6-4
size: few
J: TRBJ2-1

CDR3: CASSLVLAVNNEQFF
DNA: TGTGCCAGCAGCTTAGTACTAGCGGTAAACAATGAGCAGTTCTTC
D: TRBD2
V: TRBV7-9
size: .
J: TRBJ2-1

CDR3: CASSLGTDTQYF
DNA: TGTGCCAGCAGCTTAGGGACAGATACGCAGTATTTT
D: .
V: TRBV11-2
size: many
J: TRBJ2-3

CDR3: CASSLESVAVAYNEQFF
DNA: TGTGCCAGCAGCTTAGAATCGGTAGCAGTCGCCTACAATGAGCAGTTCTTC
D: .
V: TRBV11-1
size: .
J: TRBJ2-1

CDR3: CASSAAVNTDTQYF
DNA: TGTGCCAGCAGTGCAGCGGTGAACACAGATACGCAGTATTTT
D: .
V: TRBV9
size: .
J: TRBJ2-3

CDR3: CASSLRLAGGWGTQETQYF
DNA: TGTGCCAGCAGTTTACGACTAGCGGGAGGTTGGGGAACACAAGAGACCCAGTACTTC
D: TRBD2
V: TRBV27
size: .
J: TRBJ2-5

CDR3: CASSKKEGKRDYGYTF
DNA: TGTGCCAGCAGTAAAAAGGAGGGGAAGAGGGACTATGGCTACACCTTC
D: .
V: TRBV2
size: .
J: TRBJ1-2

CDR3: CASSNGLAGPGEQFF
DNA: TGCGCCAGCAGCAACGGACTAGCGGGACCGGGGGAGCAGTTCTTC
D: TRBD2
V: TRBV5-1
size: .
J: TRBJ2-1

CDR3: CASSFRDQQYF
DNA: TGTGCCAGCAGCTTCCGGGACCAGCAGTACTTC
D: .
V: TRBV7-9
size: .
J: TRBJ2-7

CDR3: CASSKTAGRTDTQYF
DNA: TGTGCCAGCAGCAAAACGGCGGGAAGGACAGATACGCAGTATTTT
D: .
V: TRBV7-6
size: .
J: TRBJ2-3

CDR3: CASSLAGVDTEAFF
DNA: TGTGCCAGCAGCTTGGCAGGGGTCGACACTGAAGCTTTCTTT
D: .
V: TRBV5-4
size: .
J: TRBJ1-1

CDR3: CATSRDVGYGSPLHF
DNA: TGTGCCACCAGCAGAGATGTCGGGTATGGTTCACCCCTCCACTTT
D: .
V: TRBV15
size: .
J: TRBJ1-6

CDR3: CASSYSTWGDTEAFF
DNA: TGTGCCAGCAGTTACTCGACCTGGGGGGACACTGAAGCTTTCTTT
D: .
V: TRBV6-6
size: .
J: TRBJ1-1

CDR3: CASSPSGSGANVLTF
DNA: TGTGCCAGCAGTCCTTCAGGATCCGGGGCCAACGTCCTGACTTTC
D: .
V: TRBV6-1
size: .
J: TRBJ2-6

CDR3: CASSAGSGGIGDTQYF
DNA: TGTGCCAGCAGCGCCGGGAGTGGGGGGATAGGCGATACGCAGTATTTT
D: .
V: TRBV9
size: .
J: TRBJ2-3

CDR3: CASSINLRGLRNEQYF
DNA: TGTGCCAGTAGTATAAATTTGCGAGGGCTAAGAAACGAGCAGTACTTC
D: .
V: TRBV19
size: .
J: TRBJ2-7

CDR3: CASSNGGASTEAFF
DNA: TGTGCCAGCTCAAATGGGGGAGCTAGCACTGAAGCTTTCTTT
D: .
V: TRBV18
size: .
J: TRBJ1-1

CDR3: CASSDLEGDGRPQHF
DNA: TGTGCCAGCAGTGATTTAGAAGGGGATGGACGGCCCCAGCATTTT
D: .
V: TRBV6-1
size: .
J: TRBJ1-5

CDR3: CASSSWSHNEKLFF
DNA: TGTGCCAGCAGTTCCTGGAGTCATAATGAAAAACTGTTTTTT
D: .
V: TRBV27
size: .
J: TRBJ1-4

CDR3: CSVETTRDRTNTGELFF
DNA: TGCAGCGTTGAAACAACGCGGGACAGGACGAACACCGGGGAGCTGTTTTTT
D: TRBD1
V: TRBV29-1
size: once
J: TRBJ2-2

CDR3: CASSQDLGRTTTYEQYF
DNA: TGCGCCAGCAGCCAAGACCTCGGTAGGACTACTACCTACGAGCAGTACTTC
D: .
V: TRBV4-1
size: .
J: TRBJ2-7

CDR3: CASSPPGQGAYGYTF
DNA: TGTGCCAGCAGCCCCCCAGGTCAGGGGGCCTATGGCTACACCTTC
D: TRBD1
V: TRBV7-9
size: .
J: TRBJ1-2

CDR3: CASRRGQVTDTQYF
DNA: TGTGCCAGCAGGAGGGGGCAGGTCACAGATACGCAGTATTTT
D: TRBD1
V: TRBV27
size: .
J: TRBJ2-3

CDR3: CASRGGGDEKLFF
DNA: TGTGCCAGCAGGGGTGGGGGGGATGAAAAACTGTTTTTT
D: .
V: TRBV27
size: .
J: TRBJ1-4

CDR3: CSARQAREAFF
DNA: TGCAGTGCTAGACAGGCGCGAGAAGCTTTCTTT
D: .
V: TRBV20-1
size: .
J: TRBJ1-1

CDR3: CASSPRQGDQETQYF
DNA: TGTGCCAGCTCACCACGACAGGGTGACCAAGAGACCCAGTACTTC
D: TRBD1
V: TRBV18
size: .
J: TRBJ2-5